This T cell receptor (beta chain) stems from a study of OX40 agonist ivuxolimab in advanced cancers. This CDR3 region has 12 residues. Germline CDR1 reads LNHDA; CDR2 reads SQIVND (reference sequence). V lost 5 bases and J lost 6, with 10 bases in between. Measured with immunoSEQ multiplex PCR; TCRdb has only the in-frame clones, and not every one. The table records some 80,000 clones, more than 90% of them present only once. The sequenced sample was CD4+ or CD8+ T cells sorted from blood, obtained in a trial of the OX40 agonist ivuxolimab. V and J are TRBV19 and TRBJ1-1, with D tentatively TRBD1 (5 bases). The TCR originated in an adult with an advanced solid tumor such as melanoma, head and neck, liver or kidney cancer. CDR3 nucleotide sequence: TGTGCCAGTAGTGGGACCCGAGCTGAAGCTTTCTTT. This encodes CASSGTRAEAFF.